The present T cell receptor beta chain was sequenced within a study of human T cells and chemical hapten exposure. The table lists this clonotype with many counts. Time point meaning: patch test 1, 2 weeks after DPC sensitization. Treatment reported: therapeutic diphenylcyclopropenone sensitization with weekly scalp DPC. Germline V gene sequence: CDR1 MDHEN, CDR2 SYDVKM. Germline trimming cut 6 bases from V and 5 bases from J; bases unmatched to any gene: 7. This CDR3 has 14 residues. TCRdb processed the RACE reads anew with MiXCR; each CDR3 protein has one entry. Here the sample spans roughly 360,000 distinct CDR3 sequences, more than 4.5% being singletons.

The chain combines TRBV28 with TRBJ2-4; 7 bases align to TRBD1. The receptor's source is a woman aged 45-60 years with alopecia areata. Some clones in this sample may be carry-over from other donors' samples. The specimen was whole blood, collected in connection with sensitization to the hapten diphenylcyclopropenone (DPC). The CDR3 protein is CASSPGTGENIQYF. The DNA of the CDR3 is TGTGCCAGCAGCCCCGGAACAGGGGAAAACATTCAGTACTTC.